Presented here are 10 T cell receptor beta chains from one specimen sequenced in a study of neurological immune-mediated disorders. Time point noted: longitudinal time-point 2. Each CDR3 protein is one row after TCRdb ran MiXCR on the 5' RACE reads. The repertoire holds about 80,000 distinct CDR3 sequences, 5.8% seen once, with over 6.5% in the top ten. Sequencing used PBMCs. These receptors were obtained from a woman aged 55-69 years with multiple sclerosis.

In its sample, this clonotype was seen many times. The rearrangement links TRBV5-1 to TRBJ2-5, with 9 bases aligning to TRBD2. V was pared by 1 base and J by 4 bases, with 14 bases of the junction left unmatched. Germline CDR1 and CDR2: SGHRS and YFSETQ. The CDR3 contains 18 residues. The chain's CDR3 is CASSLWGPASGVLETQYF. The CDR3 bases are TGCGCCAGCAGCTTGTGGGGCCCGGCTAGCGGGGTGCTAGAGACCCAGTACTTC. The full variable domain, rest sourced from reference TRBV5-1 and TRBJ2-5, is KAGVTQTPRYLIKTRGQQVTLSCSPISGHRSVSWYQQTPGQGLQFLFEYFSETQRNKGNFPGRFSGRQFSNSRSEMNVSTLELGDSALYLCASSLWGPASGVLETQYFGPGTRLLVL.

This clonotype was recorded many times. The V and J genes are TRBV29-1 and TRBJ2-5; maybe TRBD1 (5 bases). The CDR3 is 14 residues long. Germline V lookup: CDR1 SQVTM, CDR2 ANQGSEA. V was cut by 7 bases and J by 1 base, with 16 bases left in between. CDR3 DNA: TGCAGCGCCCCAGCCAGGGCAGGCCAAGAGACCCAGTACTTC. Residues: CSAPARAGQETQYF.

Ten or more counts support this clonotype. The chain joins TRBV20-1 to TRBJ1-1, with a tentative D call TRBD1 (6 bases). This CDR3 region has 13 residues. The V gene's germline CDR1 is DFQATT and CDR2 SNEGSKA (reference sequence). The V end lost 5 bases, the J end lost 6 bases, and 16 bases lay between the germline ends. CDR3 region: CSASTGKAAEAFF. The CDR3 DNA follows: TGCAGTGCTTCCACAGGGAAAGCGGCTGAAGCTTTCTTT.

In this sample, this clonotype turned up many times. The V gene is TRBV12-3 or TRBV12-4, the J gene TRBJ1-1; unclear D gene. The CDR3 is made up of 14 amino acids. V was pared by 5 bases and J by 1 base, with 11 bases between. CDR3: CASSPSTRNTEAFF. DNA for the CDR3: TGTGCCAGCAGTCCATCGACAAGGAACACTGAAGCTTTCTTT.

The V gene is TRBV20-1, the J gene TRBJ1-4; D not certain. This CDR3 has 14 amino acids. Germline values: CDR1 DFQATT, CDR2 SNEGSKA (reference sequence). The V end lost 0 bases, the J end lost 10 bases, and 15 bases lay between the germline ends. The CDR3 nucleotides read TGCAGTGCTAGAGATTCGGTGAAGTTTGTAAAACTGTTTTTT. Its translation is CSARDSVKFVKLFF.

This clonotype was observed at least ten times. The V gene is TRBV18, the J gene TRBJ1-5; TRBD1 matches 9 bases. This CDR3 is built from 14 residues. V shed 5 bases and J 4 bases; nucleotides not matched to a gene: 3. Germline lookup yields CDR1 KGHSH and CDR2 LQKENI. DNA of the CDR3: TGTGCCAGCTCAAAGGGACAGGGTAATCAGCCCCAGCATTTT. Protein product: CASSKGQGNQPQHF.

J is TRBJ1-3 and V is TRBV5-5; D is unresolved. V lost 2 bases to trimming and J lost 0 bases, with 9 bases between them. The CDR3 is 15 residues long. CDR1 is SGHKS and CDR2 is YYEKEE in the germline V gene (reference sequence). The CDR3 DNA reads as TGTGCCAGCAGCTTCGACGCGTACTCTGGAAACACCATATATTTT. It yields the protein CASSFDAYSGNTIYF.

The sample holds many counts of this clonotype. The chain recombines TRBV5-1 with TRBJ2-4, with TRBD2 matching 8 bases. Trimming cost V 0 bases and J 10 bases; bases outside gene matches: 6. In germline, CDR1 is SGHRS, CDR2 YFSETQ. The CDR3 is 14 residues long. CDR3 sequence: CASSLEQTSAIQYF. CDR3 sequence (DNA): TGCGCCAGCAGCTTGGAGCAGACTAGCGCGATTCAGTACTTC.

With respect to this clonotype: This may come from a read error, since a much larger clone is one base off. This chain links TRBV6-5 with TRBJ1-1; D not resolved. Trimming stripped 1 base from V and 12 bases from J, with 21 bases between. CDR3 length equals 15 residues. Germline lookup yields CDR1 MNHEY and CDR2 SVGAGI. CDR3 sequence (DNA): TGTGCCAGCAGTTACTTCGGGGTCTCCAAGGAGCGAACTTTCTTT. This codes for CASSYFGVSKERTFF.

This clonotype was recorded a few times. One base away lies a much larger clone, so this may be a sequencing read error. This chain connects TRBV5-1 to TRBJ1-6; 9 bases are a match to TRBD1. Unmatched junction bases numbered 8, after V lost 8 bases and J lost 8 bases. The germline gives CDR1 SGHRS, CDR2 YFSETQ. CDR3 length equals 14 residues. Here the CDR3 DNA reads TGCGCCAGAACCAAGGACAGGGGTGATTCACCCCTCCACTTT. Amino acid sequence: CARTKDRGDSPLHF. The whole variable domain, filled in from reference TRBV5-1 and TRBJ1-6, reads KAGVTQTPRYLIKTRGQQVTLSCSPISGHRSVSWYQQTPGQGLQFLFEYFSETQRNKGNFPGRFSGRQFSNSRSEMNVSTLELGDSALYLCARTKDRGDSPLHFGNGTRLTVT.